This T cell receptor (beta chain) was obtained from a study of T cell responses to AZD1222 COVID-19 vaccine. The count of this clone is one. Its antigen is still unknown. This table comes from immunoSEQ multiplex PCR, and its TCRdb copy is limited to in-frame clones, with some not included. The table shows about 120,000 clones, with 90% occurring only once. Study observations and caveats: Repertoire sampling was restricted to post-peak T cell response timepoints. White British donors predominated, females outnumbered males, and clonal diversity was possibly underestimated. Across spike, vaccine-associated CD4 TCRs were found, dominant at 160-218 and 743-854.

Germline CDR1 is MNHEY and CDR2 is SVGAGI. CDR3 length: 11 amino acids. V dropped 7 bases and J dropped 1 base, with 4 bases sitting between them. The source of this sequence is an adult who received the MenACWY meningococcal vaccine as a control. This chain joins TRBV6-5 and TRBJ1-1; D is ambiguous. The sequencing used peripheral blood, collected 28 days after the second dose of the MenACWY control vaccine. DNA for the CDR3: TGTGCCAGCACCAGGAACACTGAAGCTTTCTTT. Translation: CASTRNTEAFF.